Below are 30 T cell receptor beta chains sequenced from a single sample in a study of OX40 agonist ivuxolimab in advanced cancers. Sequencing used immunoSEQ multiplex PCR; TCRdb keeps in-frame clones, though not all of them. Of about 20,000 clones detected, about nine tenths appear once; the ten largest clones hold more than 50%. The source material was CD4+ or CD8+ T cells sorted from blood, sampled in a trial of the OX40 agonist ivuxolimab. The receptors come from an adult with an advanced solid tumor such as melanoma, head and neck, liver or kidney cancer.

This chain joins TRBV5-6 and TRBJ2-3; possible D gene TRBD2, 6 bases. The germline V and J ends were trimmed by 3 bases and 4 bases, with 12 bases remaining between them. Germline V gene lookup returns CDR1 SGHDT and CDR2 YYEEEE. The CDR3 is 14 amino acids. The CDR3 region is CASSWRLESDTQYF. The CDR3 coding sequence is TGTGCCAGCAGCTGGCGACTAGAGTCAGATACGCAGTATTTT.

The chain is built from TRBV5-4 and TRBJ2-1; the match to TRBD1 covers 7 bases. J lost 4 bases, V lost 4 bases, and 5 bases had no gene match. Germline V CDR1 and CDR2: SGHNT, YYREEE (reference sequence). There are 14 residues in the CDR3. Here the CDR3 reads CASSPWDSYNEQFF. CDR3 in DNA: TGTGCCAGCAGCCCGTGGGACAGTTACAATGAGCAGTTCTTC.

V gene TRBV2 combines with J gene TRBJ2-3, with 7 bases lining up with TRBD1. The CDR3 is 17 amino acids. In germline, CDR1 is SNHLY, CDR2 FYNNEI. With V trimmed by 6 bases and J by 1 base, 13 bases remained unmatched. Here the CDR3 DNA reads TGTGCCAGCAGCCTAGACAGGGATCGAATGGGCACAGATACGCAGTATTTT. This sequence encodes CASSLDRDRMGTDTQYF.

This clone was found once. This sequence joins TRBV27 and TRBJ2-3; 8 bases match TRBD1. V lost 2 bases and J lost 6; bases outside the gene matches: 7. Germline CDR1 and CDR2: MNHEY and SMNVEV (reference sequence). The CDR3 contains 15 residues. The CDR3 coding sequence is TGTGCCAGCAGTTTAGACAGGGGAGCGTTGGATACGCAGTATTTT. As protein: CASSLDRGALDTQYF.

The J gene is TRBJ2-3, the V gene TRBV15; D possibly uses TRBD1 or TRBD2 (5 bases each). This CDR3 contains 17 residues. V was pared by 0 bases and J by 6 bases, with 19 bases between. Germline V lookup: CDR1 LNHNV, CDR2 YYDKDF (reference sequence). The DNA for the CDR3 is TGTGCCACCAGCAGAGATCGGGGCCCTGGTAGCGAGGATACGCAGTATTTT. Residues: CATSRDRGPGSEDTQYF.

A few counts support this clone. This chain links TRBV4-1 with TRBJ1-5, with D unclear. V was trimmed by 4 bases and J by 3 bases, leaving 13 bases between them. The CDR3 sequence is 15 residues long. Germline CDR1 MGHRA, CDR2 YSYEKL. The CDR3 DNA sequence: TGCGCCAGCAGCCCTAGGACTGAACCCAATCAGCCCCAGCATTTT. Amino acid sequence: CASSPRTEPNQPQHF.

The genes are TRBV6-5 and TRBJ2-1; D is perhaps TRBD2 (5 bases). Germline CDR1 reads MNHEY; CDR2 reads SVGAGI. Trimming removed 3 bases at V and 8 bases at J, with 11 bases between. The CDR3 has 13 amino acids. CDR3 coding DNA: TGTGCCAGCAGTTATGCACTAGGCGATGAGCAGTTCTTC. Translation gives CASSYALGDEQFF.

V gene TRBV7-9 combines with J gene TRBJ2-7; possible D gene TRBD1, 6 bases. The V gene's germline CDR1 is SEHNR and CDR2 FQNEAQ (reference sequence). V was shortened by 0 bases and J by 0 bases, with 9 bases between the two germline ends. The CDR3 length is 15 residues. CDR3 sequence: CASSLAPTGSYEQYF. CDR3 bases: TGTGCCAGCAGCTTAGCCCCGACAGGCTCCTACGAGCAGTACTTC.

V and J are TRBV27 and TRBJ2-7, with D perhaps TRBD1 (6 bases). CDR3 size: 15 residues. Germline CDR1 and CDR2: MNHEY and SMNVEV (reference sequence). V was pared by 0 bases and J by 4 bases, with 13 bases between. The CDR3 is CASSLSMGAAYEQYF. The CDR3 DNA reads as TGTGCCAGCAGTTTATCGATGGGGGCGGCTTACGAGCAGTACTTC.

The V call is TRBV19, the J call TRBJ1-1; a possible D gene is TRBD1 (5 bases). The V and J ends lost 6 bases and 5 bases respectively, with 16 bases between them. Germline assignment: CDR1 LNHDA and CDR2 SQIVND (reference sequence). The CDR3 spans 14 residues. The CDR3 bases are TGTGCCAGTAGCCTCACTAGGGGCGGGACTGAAGCTTTCTTT. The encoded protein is CASSLTRGGTEAFF. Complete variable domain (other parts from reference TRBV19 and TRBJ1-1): DGGITQSPKYLFRKEGQNVTLSCEQNLNHDAMYWYRQDPGQGLRLIYYSQIVNDFQKGDIAEGYSVSREKKESFPLTVTSAQKNPTAFYLCASSLTRGGTEAFFGQGTRLTVV.

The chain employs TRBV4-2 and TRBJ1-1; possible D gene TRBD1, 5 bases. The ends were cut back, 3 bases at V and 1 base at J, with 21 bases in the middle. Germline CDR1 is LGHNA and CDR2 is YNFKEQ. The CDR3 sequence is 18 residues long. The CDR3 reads CASSHPPPPGRSNTEAFF. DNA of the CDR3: TGTGCCAGCAGCCACCCTCCCCCTCCAGGGCGGTCGAACACTGAAGCTTTCTTT.

CDR3 nucleotide sequence: TGTGCCAGTAGTATATCTAAAGGTGTTCAGACCCAGTACTTC. Translated, it gives CASSISKGVQTQYF. The chain is built from TRBV19 and TRBJ2-5; D gene uncertain. In germline, CDR1 is LNHDA, CDR2 SQIVND (reference sequence). V was clipped by 2 bases and J by 6 bases, with 13 bases between them. CDR3 length: 14 amino acids.

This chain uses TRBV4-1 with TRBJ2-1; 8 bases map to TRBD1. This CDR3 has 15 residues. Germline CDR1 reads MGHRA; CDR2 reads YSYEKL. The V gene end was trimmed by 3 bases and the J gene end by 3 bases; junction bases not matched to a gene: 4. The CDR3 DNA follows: TGCGCCAGCAGCCAGGACAGGGCAAACTACAATGAGCAGTTCTTC. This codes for CASSQDRANYNEQFF.

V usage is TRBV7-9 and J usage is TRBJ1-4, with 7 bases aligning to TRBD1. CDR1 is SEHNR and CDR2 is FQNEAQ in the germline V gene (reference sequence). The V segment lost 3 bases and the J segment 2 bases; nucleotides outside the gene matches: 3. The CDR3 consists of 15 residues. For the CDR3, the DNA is TGTGCCAGCAGCTTTATACAGGGGACTAATGAAAAACTGTTTTTT. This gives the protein CASSFIQGTNEKLFF. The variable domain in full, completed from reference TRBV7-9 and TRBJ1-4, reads DTGVSQNPRHKITKRGQNVTFRCDPISEHNRLYWYRQTLGQGPEFLTYFQNEAQLEKSRLLSDRFSAERPKGSFSTLEIQRTEQGDSAMYLCASSFIQGTNEKLFFGSGTQLSVL.

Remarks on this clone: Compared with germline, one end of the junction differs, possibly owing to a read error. This CDR3 reads CASSPGDRRQESQYF. The CDR3 nucleotides read TGTGCCAGCTCACCAGGGGACAGACGGCAAGAGAGCCAGTACTTC. The rearrangement links TRBV18 to TRBJ2-5, with 7 bases aligning to TRBD1. Germline lookup yields CDR1 KGHSH and CDR2 LQKENI. The CDR3 contains 15 residues. The full variable domain, in which reference TRBV18 and TRBJ2-5 provide the parts outside the CDR3, is NAGVMQNPRHLVRRRGQEARLRCSPMKGHSHVYWYRQLPEEGLKFMVYLQKENIIDESGMPKERFSAEFPKEGPSILRIQQVVRGDSAAYFCASSPGDRRQESQYFGPGTRLLVL.

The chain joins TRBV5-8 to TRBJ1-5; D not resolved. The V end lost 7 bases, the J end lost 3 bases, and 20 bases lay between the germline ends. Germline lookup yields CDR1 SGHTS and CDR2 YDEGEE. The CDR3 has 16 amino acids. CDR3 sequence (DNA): TGTGCCAGCCGCCCAGCCCAGTCCGGAACCAATCAGCCCCAGCATTTT. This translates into CASRPAQSGTNQPQHF.

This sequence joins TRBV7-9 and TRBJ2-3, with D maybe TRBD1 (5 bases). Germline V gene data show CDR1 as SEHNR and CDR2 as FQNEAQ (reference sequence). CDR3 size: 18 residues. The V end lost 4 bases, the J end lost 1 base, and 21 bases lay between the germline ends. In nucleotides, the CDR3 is TGTGCCAGCAGCTACCCCTCGTTGGGGCCCTCGGGCACAGATACGCAGTATTTT. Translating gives CASSYPSLGPSGTDTQYF.

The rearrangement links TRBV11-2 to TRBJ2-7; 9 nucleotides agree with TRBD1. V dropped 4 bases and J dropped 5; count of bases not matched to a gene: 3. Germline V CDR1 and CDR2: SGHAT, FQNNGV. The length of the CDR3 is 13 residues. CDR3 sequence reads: CASSSGTGHEQYF. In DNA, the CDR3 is TGTGCCAGCAGCTCCGGGACAGGGCACGAGCAGTACTTC.

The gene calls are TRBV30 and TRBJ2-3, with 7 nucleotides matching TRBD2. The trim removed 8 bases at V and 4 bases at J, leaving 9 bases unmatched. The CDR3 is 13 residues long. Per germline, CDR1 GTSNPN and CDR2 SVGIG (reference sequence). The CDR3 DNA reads TGTGCCCTAGCGGCGGGGCCCGCAGATACGCAGTATTTT. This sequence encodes CALAAGPADTQYF.

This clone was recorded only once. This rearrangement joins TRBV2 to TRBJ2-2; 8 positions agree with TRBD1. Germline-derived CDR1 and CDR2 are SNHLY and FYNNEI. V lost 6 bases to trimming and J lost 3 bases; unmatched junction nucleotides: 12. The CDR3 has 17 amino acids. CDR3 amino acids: CASRYLQGDADTGELFF. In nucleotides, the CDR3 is TGTGCCAGCAGATACCTACAGGGGGACGCGGACACCGGGGAGCTGTTTTTT.

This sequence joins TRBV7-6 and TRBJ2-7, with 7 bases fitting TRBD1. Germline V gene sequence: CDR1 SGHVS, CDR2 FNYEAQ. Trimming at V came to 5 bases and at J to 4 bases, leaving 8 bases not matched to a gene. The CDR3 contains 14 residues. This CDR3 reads CASSPGQMGYEQYF. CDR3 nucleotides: TGTGCCAGCAGCCCGGGACAGATGGGATACGAGCAGTACTTC. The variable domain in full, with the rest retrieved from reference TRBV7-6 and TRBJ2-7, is GAGVSQSPRYKVTKRGQDVALRCDPISGHVSLYWYRQALGQGPEFLTYFNYEAQQDKSGLPNDRFSAERPEGSISTLTIQRTEQRDSAMYRCASSPGQMGYEQYFGPGTRLTVT.

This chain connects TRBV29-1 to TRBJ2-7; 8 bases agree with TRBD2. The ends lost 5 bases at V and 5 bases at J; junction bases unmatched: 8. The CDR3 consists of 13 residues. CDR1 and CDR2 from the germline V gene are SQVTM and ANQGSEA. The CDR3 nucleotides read TGCAGCGTTATCCTCGGGACTAGAAACGAGCAGTACTTC. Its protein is CSVILGTRNEQYF.

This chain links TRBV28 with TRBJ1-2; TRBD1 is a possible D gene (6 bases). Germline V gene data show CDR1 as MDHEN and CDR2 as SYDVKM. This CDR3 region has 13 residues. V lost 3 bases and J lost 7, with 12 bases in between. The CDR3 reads CASSFNRDLGYTF. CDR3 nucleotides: TGTGCCAGCAGTTTCAACAGGGACCTTGGCTACACCTTC.

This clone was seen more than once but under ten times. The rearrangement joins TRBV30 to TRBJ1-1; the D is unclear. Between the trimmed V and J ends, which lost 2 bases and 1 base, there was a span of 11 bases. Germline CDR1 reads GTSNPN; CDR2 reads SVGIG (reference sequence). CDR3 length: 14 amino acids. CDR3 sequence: CAWSPKYGNTEAFF. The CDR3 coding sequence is TGTGCCTGGAGTCCGAAGTACGGGAACACTGAAGCTTTCTTT.

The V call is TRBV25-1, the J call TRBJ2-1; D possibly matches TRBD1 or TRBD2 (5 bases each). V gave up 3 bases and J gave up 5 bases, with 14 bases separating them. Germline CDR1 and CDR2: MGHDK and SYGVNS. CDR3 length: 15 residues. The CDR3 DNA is TGTGCCAGCAGTGACGAGGGGCGCCGGGACAATGAGCAGTTCTTC. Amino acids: CASSDEGRRDNEQFF.

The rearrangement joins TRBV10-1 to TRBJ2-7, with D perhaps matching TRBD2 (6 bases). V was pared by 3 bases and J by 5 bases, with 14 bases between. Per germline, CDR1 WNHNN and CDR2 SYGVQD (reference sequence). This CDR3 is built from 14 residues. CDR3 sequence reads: CASSEELAPDEQYF. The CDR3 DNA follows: TGCGCCAGCAGTGAAGAACTAGCCCCCGACGAGCAGTACTTC.

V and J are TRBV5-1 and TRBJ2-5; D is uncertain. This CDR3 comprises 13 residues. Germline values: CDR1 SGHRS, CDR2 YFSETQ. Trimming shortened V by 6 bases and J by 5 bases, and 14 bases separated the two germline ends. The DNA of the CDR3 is TGCGCCAGCAAGGACCATCCCGCGGAGACCCAGTACTTC. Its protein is CASKDHPAETQYF. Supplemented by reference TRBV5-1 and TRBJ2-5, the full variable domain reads KAGVTQTPRYLIKTRGQQVTLSCSPISGHRSVSWYQQTPGQGLQFLFEYFSETQRNKGNFPGRFSGRQFSNSRSEMNVSTLELGDSALYLCASKDHPAETQYFGPGTRLLVL.

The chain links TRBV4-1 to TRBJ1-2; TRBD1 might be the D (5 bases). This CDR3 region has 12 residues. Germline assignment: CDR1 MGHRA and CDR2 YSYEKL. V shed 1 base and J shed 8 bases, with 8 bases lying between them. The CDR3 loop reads CASSQARDGYTF. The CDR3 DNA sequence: TGCGCCAGCAGCCAAGCCAGGGACGGCTACACCTTC.

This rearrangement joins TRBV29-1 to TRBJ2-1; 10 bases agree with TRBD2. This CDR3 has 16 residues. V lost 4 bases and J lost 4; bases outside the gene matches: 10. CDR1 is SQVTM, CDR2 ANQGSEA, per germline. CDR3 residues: CSVVPILAGEYNEQFF. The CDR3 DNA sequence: TGCAGCGTTGTTCCCATTCTAGCGGGGGAGTACAATGAGCAGTTCTTC.

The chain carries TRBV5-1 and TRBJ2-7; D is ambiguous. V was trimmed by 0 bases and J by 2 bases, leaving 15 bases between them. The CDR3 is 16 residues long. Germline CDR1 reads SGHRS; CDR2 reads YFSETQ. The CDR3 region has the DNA TGCGCCAGCAGCTTGGAAGGGTTGGGCCATGCCTACGAGCAGTACTTC. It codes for CASSLEGLGHAYEQYF.